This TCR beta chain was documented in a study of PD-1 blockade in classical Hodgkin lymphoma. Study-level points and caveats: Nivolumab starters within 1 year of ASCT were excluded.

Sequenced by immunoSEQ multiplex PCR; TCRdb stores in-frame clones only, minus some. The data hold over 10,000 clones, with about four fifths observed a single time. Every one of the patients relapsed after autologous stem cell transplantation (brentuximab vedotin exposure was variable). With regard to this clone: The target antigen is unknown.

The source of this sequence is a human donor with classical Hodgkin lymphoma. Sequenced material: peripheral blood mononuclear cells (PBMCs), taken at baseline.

The CDR3 sequence is CASSLRTSGRASYEQYF. The CDR3 DNA reads TGTGCCAGCAGTTTACGGACTAGCGGGAGGGCCAGCTACGAGCAGTACTTC. The chain carries TRBV27 and TRBJ2-7; 15 bases align to TRBD2. This CDR3 region has 17 residues. Germline V CDR1 and CDR2: MNHEY, SMNVEV (reference sequence). V dropped 2 bases and J dropped 3; count of bases not matched to a gene: 5.